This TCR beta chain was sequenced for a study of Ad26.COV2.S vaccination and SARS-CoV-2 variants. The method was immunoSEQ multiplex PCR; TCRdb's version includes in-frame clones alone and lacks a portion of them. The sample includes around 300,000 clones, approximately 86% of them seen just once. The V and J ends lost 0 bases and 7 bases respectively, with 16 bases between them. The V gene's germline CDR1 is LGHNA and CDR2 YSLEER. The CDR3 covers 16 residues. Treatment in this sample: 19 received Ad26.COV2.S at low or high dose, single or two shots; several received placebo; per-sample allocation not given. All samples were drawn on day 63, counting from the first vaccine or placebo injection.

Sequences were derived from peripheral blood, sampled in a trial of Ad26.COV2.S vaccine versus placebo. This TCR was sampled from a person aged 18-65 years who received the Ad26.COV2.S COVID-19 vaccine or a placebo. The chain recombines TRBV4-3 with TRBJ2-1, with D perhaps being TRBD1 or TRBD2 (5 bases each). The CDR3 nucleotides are TGCGCCAGCAGCCAAGAACGGGGCCCCCGGTTAAATGAGCAGTTCTTC. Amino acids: CASSQERGPRLNEQFF.